This entry lists 27 T cell receptor beta chains sequenced from one sample in a study of blood T cells in healthy people across ages. Primers used in a second PCR of roughly 6 to 11 cycles were a sample-barcoded 5' primer and a J-beta primer mix. TCRdb reanalysed the 5' RACE reads using MiXCR and keeps one entry per CDR3 protein. The table lists some 1.5 million distinct CDR3 sequences, 28% of them singletons. Sequencing was done on a sample of blood. These receptor sequences come from a young woman in good health.

This clonotype was seen ten or more times. This chain uses TRBV10-3 with TRBJ1-6; the D is unclear. This CDR3 spans 13 amino acids. Trimming left V 4 bases short and J 8 bases short, with 9 bases between. Germline V gene sequence: CDR1 ENHRY, CDR2 SYGVKD. As DNA, the CDR3 is TGTGCCATCAGTGCAGACCGTGATTCACCCCTCCACTTT. Residues: CAISADRDSPLHF.

DNA for the CDR3: TGTGCCAGCAGTTTGGCACTCAACTATGGCTACACCTTC. Translated, it gives CASSLALNYGYTF. The chain recombines TRBV12-3 or TRBV12-4 with TRBJ1-2, with unresolved D. CDR3 size: 13 residues. V gave up 3 bases and J gave up 2 bases, with 7 bases separating them.

This clonotype was recorded only once. One end of the junction does not line up with germline, which may come from a read error. V and J are TRBV9 and TRBJ1-6; D is undetermined. The CDR3 contains 15 residues. Per the germline V gene, CDR1 is SGDLS and CDR2 is YYNGEE. The DNA for the CDR3 is TGTGCCAGCAGCGTAGTGGCAGGTTCAAATTCACCTCTCCACTTT. This codes for CASSVVAGSNSPLHF.

This clonotype was counted only a few times. This chain joins TRBV27 and TRBJ2-1; no firm D call. The CDR3 totals 15 residues. In germline, CDR1 is MNHEY, CDR2 SMNVEV (reference sequence). V lost 3 bases, J lost 0 bases, and 9 bases lay in between. The CDR3 protein is CASSFRTTSYNEQFF. The CDR3 region has the DNA TGTGCCAGCAGTTTTAGGACCACCTCCTACAATGAGCAGTTCTTC.

The chain uses TRBV28 and TRBJ2-7; possibly TRBD1 for D (6 bases). The CDR3 is 14 amino acids. Germline V gene data show CDR1 as MDHEN and CDR2 as SYDVKM. Trimming pared 6 bases from V and 3 bases from J, leaving 15 bases between. The CDR3 is CASSPSLTGYEQYF. The CDR3, as DNA: TGTGCCAGCAGCCCTTCCCTGACAGGCTACGAGCAGTACTTC.

Concerning this clonotype itself: This clone may be a read error of a much larger clone one base away. CDR3 in DNA: TGCAGCGGTAACAGGGGGGAAAGCGAGCAGTACTTC. It yields the protein CSGNRGESEQYF. The genes are TRBV29-1 and TRBJ2-7; 8 bases are a match to TRBD1. The CDR3 is 12 amino acids. Trimming at V came to 7 bases and at J to 6 bases, leaving 8 bases not matched to a gene. Germline CDR1 is SQVTM and CDR2 is ANQGSEA.

The chain has TRBV5-1 and TRBJ1-1, with D maybe TRBD1 (6 bases). Germline CDR1 and CDR2: SGHRS and YFSETQ. This CDR3 has 15 amino acids. Between the trimmed V and J ends, which lost 2 bases and 2 bases, there was a span of 13 bases. In DNA, the CDR3 is TGCGCCAGCAGCTTAACAGGGTGGGGAAACACTGAAGCTTTCTTT. Protein sequence: CASSLTGWGNTEAFF.

The gene calls are TRBV28 and TRBJ2-7, with 9 positions matching TRBD1. The V segment lost 5 bases and the J segment 2 bases; nucleotides outside the gene matches: 10. CDR3 length: 16 amino acids. Germline V gene sequence: CDR1 MDHEN, CDR2 SYDVKM. The CDR3 here is CASSVPGQGGPYEQYF. Written as DNA, the CDR3 is TGTGCCAGCAGTGTGCCGGGACAGGGCGGACCCTACGAGCAGTACTTC.

This clonotype has only a few counts. The genes are TRBV11-2 and TRBJ2-5; 7 bases match TRBD1. This CDR3 has 14 residues. Trimming took 2 bases from V and 4 from J; bases not matched to a gene: 4. The germline gives CDR1 SGHAT, CDR2 FQNNGV. The CDR3 nucleotides are TGTGCCAGCAGCTTACCCGGGACAGTAGAGACCCAGTACTTC. Translated: CASSLPGTVETQYF. Supplemented by reference TRBV11-2 and TRBJ2-5, the full variable domain reads EAGVAQSPRYKIIEKRQSVAFWCNPISGHATLYWYQQILGQGPKLLIQFQNNGVVDDSQLPKDRFSAERLKGVDSTLKIQPAKLEDSAVYLCASSLPGTVETQYFGPGTRLLVL.

This clonotype was observed a handful of times. This chain links TRBV18 with TRBJ2-1; D unresolved. The CDR3 has 12 residues. Per germline, CDR1 KGHSH and CDR2 LQKENI. V was trimmed by 6 bases and J by 6 bases, leaving 9 bases between them. The CDR3 spells CASSPQSNEQFF. The CDR3 nucleotides are TGTGCCAGCTCGCCGCAGAGCAATGAGCAGTTCTTC.

This rearrangement joins TRBV28 to TRBJ1-2; no reliable D call. The CDR3 consists of 15 residues. CDR1 and CDR2 from the germline V gene are MDHEN and SYDVKM. V was shortened by 5 bases and J by 0 bases, with 13 bases between the two germline ends. The CDR3 spells CASSVRRAANYGYTF. The CDR3 DNA sequence: TGTGCCAGCAGTGTTCGACGGGCGGCTAACTATGGCTACACCTTC.

This chain uses TRBV3-1 with TRBJ2-1, with TRBD2 as a possible D gene (6 bases). The CDR3 loop spans 13 amino acids. Trimming cost V 7 bases and J 4 bases, with 11 bases left between them. Germline V gene sequence: CDR1 LGHDT, CDR2 YNNKEL (reference sequence). CDR3 sequence reads: CASTPGRYNEQFF. The CDR3 region has the DNA TGTGCCAGCACCCCAGGGAGGTACAATGAGCAGTTCTTC.

A note on this clonotype: A read error is possible here, since a much larger clone lies one base away. The chain couples TRBV20-1 to TRBJ1-4; D is unclear. This CDR3 is built from 12 residues. CDR1 is DFQATT and CDR2 is SNEGSKA in the germline V gene (reference sequence). CDR3: CNARSLGEKLFF. CDR3 in DNA: TGCAATGCTCGAAGTCTGGGTGAAAAACTGTTTTTT.

The V gene is TRBV5-1, the J gene TRBJ2-3; no clear D. The V and J ends lost 5 bases and 5 bases respectively, with 24 bases between them. There are 17 residues in the CDR3. In germline, CDR1 is SGHRS, CDR2 YFSETQ. The chain's CDR3 is CASSTGSTGSLGDTQYF. In DNA form, the CDR3 reads TGCGCCAGCAGTACCGGCTCGACTGGCTCGTTAGGAGATACGCAGTATTTT.

V and J are TRBV15 and TRBJ2-5; D not certain. The CDR3 runs to 15 residues. Germline CDR1 LNHNV, CDR2 YYDKDF (reference sequence). The ends were cut back, 6 bases at V and 1 base at J, with 15 bases in the middle. CDR3 sequence (DNA): TGTGCCACCAGTCTCTGGACCCCGGCCCAAGAGACCCAGTACTTC. Translating gives CATSLWTPAQETQYF.

The genes are TRBV9 and TRBJ2-3, with D possibly called TRBD1 or TRBD2 (6 bases each). Looked up from germline, CDR1 is SGDLS and CDR2 is YYNGEE. With 0 bases removed from V and 2 bases from J, the gap between germline ends came to 10 bases. The CDR3 length is 15 residues. In DNA, the CDR3 is TGTGCCAGCAGCGTAGGGAGGGGGGACACAGATACGCAGTATTTT. Translating it yields CASSVGRGDTDTQYF.

The V gene is TRBV28, the J gene TRBJ2-5; TRBD2 matches at 12 bases. CDR3 length equals 17 residues. Germline values: CDR1 MDHEN, CDR2 SYDVKM. J was trimmed by 0 bases and V by 5 bases; bases with no gene match: 7. The CDR3 sequence: CASSPRTSGTYQETQYF. In DNA, the CDR3 is TGTGCCAGCAGTCCACGGACTAGCGGGACGTACCAAGAGACCCAGTACTTC.

The chain has TRBV2 and TRBJ2-7, with D unresolved. CDR1 SNHLY and CDR2 FYNNEI come from the germline V gene. CDR3 length equals 12 residues. V was pared by 8 bases and J by 2 bases, with 10 bases between. The CDR3 nucleotides read TGTGCCAGCGCCGGAAGCCCCTACGAGCAGTACTTC. It yields the protein CASAGSPYEQYF.

V and J are TRBV15 and TRBJ1-2; no clear D gene. CDR1 is LNHNV and CDR2 is YYDKDF in the germline V gene (reference sequence). V dropped 3 bases and J dropped 4 bases, with 6 bases sitting between them. There are 12 residues in the CDR3. The CDR3 DNA reads as TGTGCCACCAGCAGCGGAACCTATGGCTACACCTTC. Translation: CATSSGTYGYTF. The entire variable domain, with the rest obtained from reference TRBV15 and TRBJ1-2, is as follows: DAMVIQNPRYQVTQFGKPVTLSCSQTLNHNVMYWYQQKSSQAPKLLFHYYDKDFNNEADTPDNFQSRRPNTSFCFLDIRSPGLGDTAMYLCATSSGTYGYTFGSGTRLTVV.

Worth noting for this clonotype: A much larger clone differs from this one at a single base, so this may be a read error. This chain links TRBV20-1 with TRBJ2-7; maybe TRBD2 (5 bases). CDR3 length equals 13 residues. Trimming removed 3 bases at V and 4 bases at J, with 13 bases between. The germline V gene has CDR1 DFQATT and CDR2 SNEGSKA (reference sequence). This chain's CDR3 is CSARTNGRYEQYF. As DNA, the CDR3 is TGCAGTGCTAGGACTAACGGCAGATACGAGCAGTACTTC.

Many counts were recorded for this clonotype. The chain combines TRBV28 with TRBJ2-1; no definite D call. The CDR3 is 13 residues long. Per the germline V gene, CDR1 is MDHEN and CDR2 is SYDVKM. Trimming took 4 bases from V and 6 from J, leaving 10 bases between them. The CDR3 nucleotides read TGTGCCAGCAGTTCCTTTTCCCCCAATGAGCAGTTCTTC. Translated: CASSSFSPNEQFF.

This clonotype was seen more than once but under ten times. J is TRBJ1-2 and V is TRBV28, with 8 bases aligning to TRBD1. Losses at the gene ends were 6 bases for V and 8 bases for J; bases not matched to a gene: 17. From germline, CDR1 is MDHEN and CDR2 SYDVKM. The length of the CDR3 is 16 residues. In DNA, the CDR3 is TGTGCCAGCAGCTTTCGGACCCCCGGACAGGGAGGCGGCTACACCTTC. Translating it yields CASSFRTPGQGGGYTF.

CDR3 nucleotides: TGTGCCAGCAGTGATGGGAACAGGGTAGAGACCCAGTACTTC. Encoded protein: CASSDGNRVETQYF. The chain is built from TRBV2 and TRBJ2-5, with a possible D match to TRBD1 (6 bases). The CDR3 length is 14 residues. V was shortened by 3 bases and J by 4 bases, with 12 bases between the two germline ends. Germline-derived CDR1 and CDR2 are SNHLY and FYNNEI.

The table lists this clonotype with a few counts. The V and J genes are TRBV20-1 and TRBJ1-5, with a possible D match to TRBD1 (6 bases). The ends were cut back, 7 bases at V and 5 bases at J, with 15 bases in the middle. This CDR3 comprises 13 residues. Germline assignment: CDR1 DFQATT and CDR2 SNEGSKA (reference sequence). For the CDR3, the DNA is TGCAGTGTTACAGGGTCGTCGGATCAGCCCCAGCATTTT. Its translation is CSVTGSSDQPQHF.

CDR3 loop: CSALSGRSYNEQYF. Written as DNA, the CDR3 is TGCAGTGCCCTTAGCGGGAGGTCCTACAATGAGCAGTACTTC. The rearrangement links TRBV20-1 to TRBJ2-7, with 10 bases lining up with TRBD2. The germline V gene has CDR1 DFQATT and CDR2 SNEGSKA (reference sequence). The CDR3 totals 14 residues. The trim removed 6 bases at V and 7 bases at J, leaving 12 bases unmatched.

Of note for this clonotype: The germline gene is not matched at one end of the junction; a read error may be the cause. The chain uses TRBV7-2 and TRBJ2-1, with 7 bases that match TRBD2. The CDR3 extends over 15 amino acids. CDR1 SGHTA and CDR2 FQGNSA come from the germline V gene. CDR3 residues: CASSLESSGFYEQDF. CDR3 DNA sequence: TGTGCCAGCAGCTTAGAGTCTAGCGGCTTCTACGAGCAGGACTTC. The variable domain in full, completed from reference TRBV7-2 and TRBJ2-1, reads GAGVSQSPSNKVTEKGKDVELRCDPISGHTALYWYRQSLGQGLEFLIYFQGNSAPDKSGLPSDRFSAERTGGSVSTLTIQRTQQEDSAVYLCASSLESSGFYEQDFGPGTRLTVL.

The chain recombines TRBV5-1 with TRBJ2-5; D is undetermined. In germline, CDR1 is SGHRS, CDR2 YFSETQ. CDR3 length equals 16 residues. V dropped 1 base and J dropped 2 bases, with 15 bases sitting between them. The DNA for the CDR3 is TGCGCCAGCAGCTTGTTAGGTCTCCCAAGTCAAGAGACCCAGTACTTC. As protein: CASSLLGLPSQETQYF.